This TCR beta chain was obtained from a study of blood T cells in healthy people across ages (dated by TCRdb to the mid-2010s). Regarding the study in general: In model experiments, roughly one uniquely barcoded TCR beta cDNA molecule per two T cells was captured by template switching. To track age-related changes in TCR beta repertoire diversity, the study relied on deep sequencing normalized with unique cDNA molecular identifiers. Four age groups were formed from the donors: young (average about 17 years), middle-aged (approximately 42), aged (62) and long-lived (about 75). To avoid experimental bias, donors of different ages were distributed randomly across sequencing lanes. The study analyzed two additional independent replicas of 1 million unique cDNA reads from the same blood draw for two donors, one aged 18 to 29 and one aged 80 or older.

Regarding this clonotype: This clone's antigen is unknown. The input lacks base qualities; no much larger clone sits a single base away.

Receptor libraries were prepared by 5' RACE. The run used an Illumina HiSeq 2500. A second roughly 6 to 11 cycle PCR used a sample-barcoded 5' primer and a J-beta primer mix. Each TCR beta cDNA molecule received a unique molecular identifier from a template-switch 5' adaptor carrying 12 random nucleotides. Each sample yielded at least 2.5 million CDR3-containing paired-end reads. First-strand cDNA was synthesized from all RNA with the Mint cDNA synthesis kit, primed by a TRBC-specific oligonucleotide. Following uracil-DNA glycosylase treatment, all cDNA underwent a first 18-cycle PCR with the universal primers M1SS and BC2_uni_R. As for how the authors treated the data: For normalization, 1 million high-quality reads were randomly selected from each sample, with every read carrying a distinct molecular identifier. Instead of being binned into consensus sequences, reads with shared molecular identifiers were discarded. CDR3 identification, clonotype clustering and error correction used MiTCR with a Q25 quality threshold and the strictest error-elimination algorithm. Lower-bound total TCR beta diversity was estimated with a nonparametric unseen species model using Euler transformation. Starting from the raw public reads, TCRdb applied fastp trimming at Q25, assembled clones with MiXCR and retained in-frame beta chains. Each CDR3 protein appears once, grouped with its most common genes and DNA. In this record, the V and J calls reflect TCRdb's handling and not the investigators' own analysis. This sample lists around 1,700,000 distinct CDR3 sequences; about 30% were detected once. The ten largest account for approximately 7.7% of the sample.

The 40 or so donors, aged roughly 6 to 90 years, were systemically healthy Caucasian individuals from Russia. Each donor gave about 10 milliliters of peripheral blood, drawn into EDTA-treated Vacutainer tubes. PBMCs were isolated by Ficoll-Paque density-gradient centrifugation, with at least 7 million obtained per sample. Trizol reagent was used to extract total RNA from the PBMCs, yielding at least 5 micrograms per sample. For every donor, flow cytometry on a PBMC aliquot measured the percentage of naive CD45RAhigh/CD27high T cells. The CDR3 contains 19 residues, cysteine and phenylalanine counted. The sequence is cut down to CDR3 DNA, 57 bases in frame from base 1. Here V drops 3 bases and J drops 10 bases, and the junction holds 23 bases not matched to any gene. The germline V gene encodes CDR1 WNHNN and CDR2 SYGVQD (reference sequence). Study-wide findings and limitations: Observed TCR beta diversity per million T cells fell roughly linearly with age, and a significant reduction was already apparent by age around 44. The CMV infection status of donors was not known, potentially confounding age-related changes in expanded clonotypes. A strong correlation was found between observed TCR beta diversity and the percentage of naive T cells measured by flow cytometry. Compared with the aged group, the long-lived group had more naive CD4+ T cells, fewer expanded clones and increased TCR diversity, suggesting age selection. Estimates of total diversity based on one million sequenced T cells were considered lower bounds and underestimates. Conclusive comparison of naive and antigen-experienced compartments was prevented by the profiling of bulk unsorted PBMCs.

The source material was blood. This clonotype was obtained from a young woman in good health. The chain couples TRBV10-1 to TRBJ2-1, with TRBD2 matching 8 junction bases. The CDR3 reads as follows: CASSEQAGARRRTMSEQFF. The nucleotides read TGCGCCAGCAGTGAACAAGCGGGGGCGCGTCGGAGGACAATGTCGGAGCAGTTCTTC.